These T cell receptor beta chains were read from a single sample in a study of T cell changes during pregnancy in multiple sclerosis. TCRdb keeps only in-frame clones here, not all; method: immunoSEQ multiplex PCR. The data show about 17,000 clones, around 90% seen once. The source material was CD8+ T cells from peripheral blood mononuclear cells, sampled after pregnancy. These receptor sequences come from a female donor in good health, enrolled as a control in a pregnancy study. The CDR3 runs from the conserved cysteine through the conserved F or W. Fields, in order: V gene, J gene, clone size, D gene, CDR3 protein, CDR3 DNA. A D gene is named only where the DNA matches it firmly. Where a row states a size, it is once, few, many or the class of an expanded clone; other rows omit it.

TRBV11-2	TRBJ1-5	-	-	CASRIHSNQPQHF	TGTGCCAGCAGGATACATAGCAATCAGCCCCAGCATTTT
TRBV7-9	TRBJ1-1	-	-	CASSLAGEGEAFF	TGTGCCAGCAGCTTAGCGGGTGAGGGTGAAGCTTTCTTT
TRBV28	TRBJ2-3	-	TRBD1	CASKLQGSTDTQYF	TGTGCCAGCAAACTACAGGGGAGCACAGATACGCAGTATTTT
TRBV19	TRBJ1-3	once	-	CASSILPGSGNTIYF	TGTGCCAGTAGTATACTTCCGGGCTCTGGAAACACCATATATTTT
TRBV4-1	TRBJ1-1	few	-	CASSQAGAQNTEAFF	TGCGCCAGCAGCCAAGCTGGAGCTCAGAACACTGAAGCTTTCTTT
TRBV13	TRBJ1-2	-	-	CASNYDRNGYGYTF	TGTGCCAGCAATTACGACCGCAACGGGTATGGCTACACCTTC
TRBV4-2	TRBJ2-5	-	TRBD2	CASSQEMLLALQETQYF	TGTGCCAGCAGCCAAGAAATGCTACTAGCGCTCCAAGAGACCCAGTACTTC
TRBV7-3	TRBJ2-7	-	-	CASSLGGADEQYF	TGTGCCAGCAGCTTGGGGGGGGCCGACGAGCAGTACTTC
TRBV5-1	TRBJ1-1	-	-	CASNEMGGNTEAFF	TGCGCCAGCAACGAGATGGGGGGGAACACTGAAGCTTTCTTT
TRBV2	TRBJ2-1	-	TRBD2	CASSDPTSPSYNEQFF	TGTGCCAGCAGTGATCCGACTAGCCCATCCTACAATGAGCAGTTCTTC
TRBV13	TRBJ2-5	-	-	CASSSLTGGKETQYF	TGTGCCAGCAGCTCCCTAACTGGGGGCAAAGAGACCCAGTACTTC
TRBV19	TRBJ2-1	-	TRBD2	CATQPLAGVNEQFF	TGTGCCACCCAACCACTAGCGGGAGTTAATGAGCAGTTCTTC
TRBV13	TRBJ2-1	-	TRBD2	CASSSRLLAGAEQFF	TGTGCCAGCAGCTCGCGACTCCTAGCGGGGGCTGAGCAGTTCTTC
TRBV7-9	TRBJ1-1	-	-	CASSLEMRGSGWNTEAFF	TGTGCCAGCAGCTTAGAGATGCGGGGGTCAGGTTGGAACACTGAAGCTTTCTTT
TRBV30	TRBJ1-1	-	-	CAWSARGGSSTEAFF	TGTGCCTGGAGTGCCCGCGGCGGTTCGAGCACTGAAGCTTTCTTT
TRBV5-4	TRBJ2-3	-	TRBD2	CASSPQASGYISSTDTQYF	TGTGCCAGCAGCCCCCAAGCTAGCGGATATATATCTAGCACAGATACGCAGTATTTT
TRBV15	TRBJ2-7	-	TRBD2	CATDDGRGYEQYF	TGTGCCACGGATGACGGGAGGGGCTACGAGCAGTACTTC
TRBV19	TRBJ2-7	-	-	CASGDTSYEQYF	TGTGCCAGCGGGGACACCTCCTACGAGCAGTACTTC
TRBV28	TRBJ2-7	medium-sized	TRBD2	CASSLSHAGGSLFSYEQYF	TGTGCCAGCAGCCTAAGTCACGCGGGGGGAAGTCTTTTTTCCTACGAGCAGTACTTC
TRBV28	TRBJ2-5	-	-	CASSPGFSTPQETQYF	TGTGCCAGCAGTCCCGGGTTTTCTACTCCACAAGAGACCCAGTACTTC
TRBV6-6	TRBJ1-1	-	-	CASSYSGGEVTEAFF	TGTGCCAGCAGTTACTCGGGGGGGGAAGTAACTGAAGCTTTCTTT
TRBV2	TRBJ1-1	-	-	CASSPGGDKEDFF	TGTGCCAGCAGTCCCGGGGGGGATAAGGAAGATTTCTTT
TRBV19	TRBJ1-1	-	-	CASQGWANTEAFF	TGTGCCTCCCAGGGATGGGCGAACACTGAAGCTTTCTTT
TRBV5-6	TRBJ1-5	-	-	CASSLRQFNQPQHF	TGTGCCAGCAGCTTGCGTCAGTTTAATCAGCCCCAGCATTTT
TRBV5-4	TRBJ1-1	-	-	CASTDRPNTEAFF	TGTGCCAGCACCGACAGGCCGAACACTGAAGCTTTCTTT
TRBV4-1	TRBJ1-2	-	-	CASSQGHVVGYGYTF	TGCGCCAGCAGCCAGGGACACGTCGTAGGCTATGGCTACACCTTC
TRBV5-6	TRBJ2-7	-	TRBD2	CASSLGLAGVEQYF	TGTGCCAGCAGCTTGGGGCTAGCGGGAGTCGAGCAGTACTTC
TRBV5-6	TRBJ2-7	-	TRBD2	CASSEGLAGSYEQYF	TGTGCCAGCAGCGAAGGACTAGCGGGTTCCTACGAGCAGTACTTC